A selection of T cell receptor beta chains follows, all from one sample in a study of OX40 agonist ivuxolimab in advanced cancers. The method was immunoSEQ multiplex PCR; TCRdb's version includes in-frame clones alone and lacks a portion of them. The table lists 55,000 to 70,000 clones, about four fifths of them singletons. The specimen was CD4+ or CD8+ T cells sorted from blood, collected in a trial of the OX40 agonist ivuxolimab. These receptors were collected from an adult with an advanced solid tumor such as melanoma, head and neck, liver or kidney cancer. CDR3s include the opening cysteine and the closing phenylalanine or tryptophan. The D gene is left open where the match is weak.

>TRBJ1-5|TRBV7-8|17|.
TGTGCCAGCAGCCCCTACTCGGAGGGGCTTAGCAATCAGCCCCAGCATTTT
CASSPYSEGLSNQPQHF
>TRBJ1-3|TRBV21-1|18|.
TGTGCCAGCAGCAAAGCGCTGATAGGGAAGGTTGAAGGAAACACCATATATTTT
CASSKALIGKVEGNTIYF
>TRBJ1-1|TRBV19|13|.
TGTGCTAGTACCATACCCCAACGGACTGAAGCTTTCTTT
CASTIPQRTEAFF
>TRBJ1-4|TRBV25-1|17|TRBD1
TGTGCCAGCAGTGCCCGAGAAGGGGGCTTGGCTAATGAAAAACTGTTTTTT
CASSAREGGLANEKLFF
>TRBJ1-2|TRBV5-4|16|TRBD1
TGTGCCAGCAGCTTGGGGGACAGGGGAGCTAACTATGGCTACACCTTC
CASSLGDRGANYGYTF
>TRBJ1-2|TRBV15|13|.
TGTGCCACCAGCAGAGATTTAAGCTATGGCTACACCTTC
CATSRDLSYGYTF
>TRBJ2-1|TRBV5-1|16|.
TGCGCCAGCAGCTTGGCCCAGACCGGAAGGTATAATGAGCAGTTCTTC
CASSLAQTGRYNEQFF
>TRBJ2-1|TRBV7-9|15|TRBD1
TGTGCCAGCAGCTCCCGACAGGGGGCTGGGAATGAGCAGTTCTTC
CASSSRQGAGNEQFF
>TRBJ2-5|TRBV5-1|14|.
TGCGCCAGCAGCTTGGAAGGCAACCAAGAGACCCAGTACTTC
CASSLEGNQETQYF
>TRBJ1-2|TRBV5-6|13|.
TGTGCCAGCAGCTTGTCTCAGGGCTATGGCTACACCTTC
CASSLSQGYGYTF
>TRBJ2-3|TRBV6-6|12|.
TGTGCCAGCAGTGGGGCTTCTTTTACGCAGTATTTT
CASSGASFTQYF